Following are 17 T cell receptor beta chains from one sample sequenced in a study of T cell responses to AZD1222 COVID-19 vaccine. Data came from immunoSEQ multiplex PCR; TCRdb stores just in-frame clones and leaves some out. The sample lists 95,000 to 120,000 clones, 85% to 90% occurring once. The starting material was peripheral blood, obtained on day 0 of AZD1222 vaccination. Source of these receptors: an adult in good health.

This clone was detected once. CDR3 region: CASSLSAGNTYEQYF. In nucleotides, the CDR3 is TGTGCCAGCAGTTTGTCCGCAGGGAATACCTACGAGCAGTACTTC. This sequence joins TRBV7-3 and TRBJ2-7, with D perhaps TRBD1 (5 bases). This CDR3 is 15 amino acids long. Germline CDR1 is SGHTA and CDR2 is FQGTGA. V lost 6 bases and J 2 bases, leaving 17 bases between the germline ends.

The J gene is TRBJ2-1, the V gene TRBV7-2; 8 nucleotides agree with TRBD1. The CDR3 is 15 residues long. V was clipped by 5 bases and J by 3 bases; unmatched bases: 6. Germline V CDR1 and CDR2: SGHTA, FQGNSA. The CDR3 is CASSPSGQGYNEQFF. DNA for the CDR3: TGTGCCAGCAGCCCATCAGGACAGGGCTACAATGAGCAGTTCTTC.

The sample holds one count of this clone. The CDR3: CASSLVGEETQYF. The CDR3 DNA reads as TGTGCCAGCAGCTTGGTCGGGGAAGAGACCCAGTACTTC. This chain uses TRBV5-4 with TRBJ2-5; the D gene is possibly TRBD2 (5 bases). CDR3 length equals 13 residues. V was clipped by 0 bases and J by 3 bases, with 6 bases between them. From germline, CDR1 is SGHNT and CDR2 YYREEE (reference sequence). The full variable domain, its missing parts supplied by reference TRBV5-4 and TRBJ2-5, is ETGVTQSPTHLIKTRGQQVTLRCSSQSGHNTVSWYQQALGQGPQFIFQYYREEENGRGNFPPRFSGLQFPNYSSELNVNALELDDSALYLCASSLVGEETQYFGPGTRLLVL.

The chain links TRBV2 to TRBJ1-1, with D unclear. The CDR3 spans 13 residues. Germline CDR1 SNHLY, CDR2 FYNNEI. V was cut by 2 bases and J by 5 bases, with 9 bases left in between. CDR3 DNA: TGTGCCAGCAGTGAACATCTGAGAACTGAAGCTTTCTTT. Translation gives CASSEHLRTEAFF.

The CDR3 is CASSRYEGRGADTGELFF. The CDR3 region has the DNA TGCGCCAGCAGCCGCTATGAGGGGCGGGGGGCCGACACCGGGGAGCTGTTTTTT. The gene calls are TRBV5-1 and TRBJ2-2; 8 nucleotides match TRBD2. Trimming removed 4 bases from V and 3 bases from J; junction bases left unmatched: 14. The germline V gene encodes CDR1 SGHRS and CDR2 YFSETQ. This CDR3 has 18 residues.

The V gene is TRBV6-1, the J gene TRBJ2-3; D gene unclear. The CDR3 consists of 14 residues. Trimming stripped 3 bases from V and 5 bases from J, with 12 bases between. From germline, CDR1 is MNHNS and CDR2 SASEGT. The CDR3 sequence: CASSERWVVDTQYF. The CDR3 DNA reads TGTGCCAGCAGTGAGAGGTGGGTCGTAGATACGCAGTATTTT.

V usage is TRBV10-1 and J usage is TRBJ1-1; D gene unclear. The V gene's germline CDR1 is WNHNN and CDR2 SYGVQD (reference sequence). This CDR3 contains 12 residues. Trimming shortened V by 4 bases and J by 7 bases, and 10 bases separated the two germline ends. This CDR3 reads CASSGRTSEAFF. The CDR3 coding sequence is TGCGCCAGCAGTGGCCGCACAAGTGAAGCTTTCTTT.

This rearrangement joins TRBV4-1 to TRBJ2-3; 11 bases agree with TRBD1. The V segment lost 5 bases and the J segment 5 bases; nucleotides outside the gene matches: 9. This CDR3 has 16 amino acids. Germline V gene data show CDR1 as MGHRA and CDR2 as YSYEKL. The CDR3 sequence is CASSKGTGGTEDTQYF. CDR3 nucleotide sequence: TGCGCCAGCAGCAAAGGGACAGGGGGAACGGAAGATACGCAGTATTTT.

This clone was recorded once. The J gene is TRBJ1-5, the V gene TRBV30; D possibly corresponds to TRBD1 (5 bases). The CDR3 runs 14 residues. The germline V and J ends were trimmed by 2 bases and 5 bases, with 13 bases remaining between them. Per germline, CDR1 GTSNPN and CDR2 SVGIG (reference sequence). The CDR3 DNA reads TGTGCCTGGAGTCGGGCAGGGAACGATCAGCCCCAGCATTTT. This translates into CAWSRAGNDQPQHF.

About this clone: In the same sample, other DNA sequences code for this CDR3. The chain combines TRBV3-1 (or the pseudogene TRBV3-2) with TRBJ1-5; D call uncertain. Trimming took off 0 bases at V and 2 bases at J, with 11 bases between the two ends. The germline CDR1 and CDR2 sequences are LGHDT and YNNKEL (reference sequence). The CDR3 runs to 16 residues. CDR3 sequence reads: CASSQDGGRGNQPQHF. Written as DNA, the CDR3 is TGTGCCAGCAGCCAAGACGGCGGACGTGGCAATCAGCCCCAGCATTTT.

The chain has TRBV7-8 and TRBJ2-5; D gene unclear. Trimming stripped 1 base from V and 5 bases from J, with 11 bases between. There are 14 residues in the CDR3. Germline CDR1 is SGHVS and CDR2 is FQNEAQ. The chain's CDR3 is CASSLVGVGETQYF. In DNA form, the CDR3 reads TGTGCCAGCAGCTTAGTTGGGGTGGGGGAGACCCAGTACTTC.

The chain joins TRBV7-8 to TRBJ2-7; TRBD1 aligns across 10 bases. V was pared by 4 bases and J by 4 bases, with 7 bases of the junction left unmatched. CDR3 length: 15 amino acids. Germline V gene data show CDR1 as SGHVS and CDR2 as FQNEAQ. CDR3 protein: CASSWDRGEGYEQYF. The DNA of the CDR3 is TGTGCCAGCAGCTGGGACAGGGGAGAGGGGTACGAGCAGTACTTC.

The chain links TRBV7-9 to TRBJ1-1; TRBD1 might be the D (5 bases). CDR1 and CDR2 from the germline V gene are SEHNR and FQNEAQ (reference sequence). This CDR3 region has 13 residues. The V end lost 6 bases, the J end lost 5 bases, and 13 bases lay between the germline ends. The CDR3 spells CASSRTEGTEAFF. The CDR3 DNA sequence: TGTGCCAGCAGTCGAACAGAGGGGACTGAAGCTTTCTTT.

CDR3: CASSLPGQVHEQYF. In nucleotides, the CDR3 is TGCGCCAGCAGCCTCCCGGGACAGGTCCACGAGCAGTACTTC. The chain is built from TRBV4-1 and TRBJ2-7; 8 bases are shared with TRBD1. The CDR3 runs 14 residues. Germline V lookup: CDR1 MGHRA, CDR2 YSYEKL. V gave up 4 bases and J gave up 5 bases; unmatched junction bases: 7.

V is TRBV18 and J is TRBJ2-3; either TRBD1 or TRBD2 may fit D (5 bases each). V was cut by 8 bases and J by 3 bases, with 42 bases left in between. CDR1 and CDR2 from the germline V gene are KGHSH and LQKENI. This CDR3 has 23 residues. CDR3 sequence (DNA): TGTGCCAGCCCCTATCACGTTTCCAGGGCGGTGATATTGGGGGAATGGGATACAGATACGCAGTATTTT. This sequence encodes CASPYHVSRAVILGEWDTDTQYF. Complete variable domain (other parts from reference TRBV18 and TRBJ2-3): NAGVMQNPRHLVRRRGQEARLRCSPMKGHSHVYWYRQLPEEGLKFMVYLQKENIIDESGMPKERFSAEFPKEGPSILRIQQVVRGDSAAYFCASPYHVSRAVILGEWDTDTQYFGPGTRLTVL.

The chain joins TRBV7-9 to TRBJ2-5; D remains unclear. Trimming took 5 bases from V and 3 from J, leaving 16 bases between them. The germline gives CDR1 SEHNR, CDR2 FQNEAQ (reference sequence). The CDR3 has 15 amino acids. This CDR3 is CASSPDRARKETQYF. Written as DNA, the CDR3 is TGTGCCAGCAGCCCCGATCGGGCCAGGAAAGAGACCCAGTACTTC.

V usage is TRBV2 and J usage is TRBJ2-7; 11 bases align to TRBD1. V trimming: 6 bases; J trimming: 3 bases; junction bases outside the gene matches: 1. The CDR3 is 13 residues long. From germline, CDR1 is SNHLY and CDR2 FYNNEI. The CDR3 nucleotides read TGTGCCAGCAGGGACAGGGGGCTCTACGAGCAGTACTTC. This encodes CASRDRGLYEQYF. Drawing the rest from reference TRBV2 and TRBJ2-7, the complete variable domain is EPEVTQTPSHQVTQMGQEVILRCVPISNHLYFYWYRQILGQKVEFLVSFYNNEISEKSEIFDDQFSVERPDGSNFTLKIRSTKLEDSAMYFCASRDRGLYEQYFGPGTRLTVT.